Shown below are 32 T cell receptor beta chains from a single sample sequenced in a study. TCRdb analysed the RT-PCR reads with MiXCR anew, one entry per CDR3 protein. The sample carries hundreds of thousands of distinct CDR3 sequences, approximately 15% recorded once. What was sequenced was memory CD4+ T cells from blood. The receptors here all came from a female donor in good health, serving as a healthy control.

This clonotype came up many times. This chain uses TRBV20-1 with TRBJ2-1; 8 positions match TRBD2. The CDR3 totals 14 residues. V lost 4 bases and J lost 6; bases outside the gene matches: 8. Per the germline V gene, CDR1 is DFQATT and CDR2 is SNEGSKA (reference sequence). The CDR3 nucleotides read TGCAGTGCTATCCGGGAGGGCCGGTCCAATGAGCAGTTCTTC. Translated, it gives CSAIREGRSNEQFF.

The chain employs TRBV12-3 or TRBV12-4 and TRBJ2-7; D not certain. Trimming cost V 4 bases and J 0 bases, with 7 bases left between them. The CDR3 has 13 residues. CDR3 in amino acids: CASSSTASYEQYF. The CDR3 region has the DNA TGTGCCAGCAGTTCCACAGCCTCCTACGAGCAGTACTTC.

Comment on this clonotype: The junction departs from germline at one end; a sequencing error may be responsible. The CDR3 protein is CASSVRRSSSDNEQFF. CDR3 DNA: TGTGCCAGCAGCGTAAGACGTAGTTCCTCCGACAATGAGCAGTTCTTC. This sequence joins TRBV5-5 and TRBJ2-1; D is uncertain. The CDR3 totals 16 residues. The germline V gene encodes CDR1 SGHKS and CDR2 YYEKEE (reference sequence).

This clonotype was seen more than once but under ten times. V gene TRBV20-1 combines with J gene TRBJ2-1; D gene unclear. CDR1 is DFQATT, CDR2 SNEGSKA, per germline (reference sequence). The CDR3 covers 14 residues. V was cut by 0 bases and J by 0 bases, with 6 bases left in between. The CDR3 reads CSARESNSYNEQFF. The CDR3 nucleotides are TGCAGTGCTAGAGAAAGCAACTCCTACAATGAGCAGTTCTTC.

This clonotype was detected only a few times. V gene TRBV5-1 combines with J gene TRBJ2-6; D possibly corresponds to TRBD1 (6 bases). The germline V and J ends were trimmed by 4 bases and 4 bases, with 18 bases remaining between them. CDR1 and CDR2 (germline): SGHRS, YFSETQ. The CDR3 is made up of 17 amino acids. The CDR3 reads CASSPGHPSAGANVLTF. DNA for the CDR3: TGCGCCAGCAGCCCGGGACACCCTAGTGCCGGGGCCAACGTCCTGACTTTC.

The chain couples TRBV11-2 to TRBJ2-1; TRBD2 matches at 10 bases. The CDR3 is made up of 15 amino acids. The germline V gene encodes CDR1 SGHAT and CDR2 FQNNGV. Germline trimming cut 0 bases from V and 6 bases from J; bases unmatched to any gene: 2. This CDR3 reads CASSLDGLAVNEQFF. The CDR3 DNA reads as TGTGCCAGCAGCTTAGACGGACTAGCGGTCAATGAGCAGTTCTTC.

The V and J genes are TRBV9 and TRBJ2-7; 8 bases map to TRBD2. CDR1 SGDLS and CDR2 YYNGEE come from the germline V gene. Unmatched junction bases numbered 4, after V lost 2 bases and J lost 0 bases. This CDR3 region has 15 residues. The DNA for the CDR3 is TGTGCCAGCAGCGTTAACGGGAGGGCCTCCTACGAGCAGTACTTC. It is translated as CASSVNGRASYEQYF.

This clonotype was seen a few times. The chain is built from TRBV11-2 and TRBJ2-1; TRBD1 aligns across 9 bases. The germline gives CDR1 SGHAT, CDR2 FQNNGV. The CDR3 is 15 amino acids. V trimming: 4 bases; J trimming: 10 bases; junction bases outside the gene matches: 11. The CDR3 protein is CASSSYRDREWEQFF. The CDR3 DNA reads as TGTGCCAGCAGCTCCTACCGGGACAGGGAATGGGAGCAGTTCTTC.

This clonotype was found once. The CDR3 DNA is TGTGCCAGCAGGAGCGATTCCGGGGAGCTGTTTTTT. This sequence encodes CASRSDSGELFF. The chain carries TRBV27 and TRBJ2-2; the D is unclear. With 6 bases removed from V and 6 bases from J, the gap between germline ends came to 8 bases. The germline gives CDR1 MNHEY, CDR2 SMNVEV (reference sequence). This CDR3 comprises 12 residues.

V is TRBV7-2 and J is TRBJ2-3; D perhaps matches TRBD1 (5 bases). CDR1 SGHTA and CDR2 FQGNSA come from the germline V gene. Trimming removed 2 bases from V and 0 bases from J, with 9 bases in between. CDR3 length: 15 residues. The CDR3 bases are TGTGCCAGCAGCTTACTAGGACAAAGCACAGATACGCAGTATTTT. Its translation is CASSLLGQSTDTQYF. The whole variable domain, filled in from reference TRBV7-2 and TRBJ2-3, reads GAGVSQSPSNKVTEKGKDVELRCDPISGHTALYWYRQSLGQGLEFLIYFQGNSAPDKSGLPSDRFSAERTGGSVSTLTIQRTQQEDSAVYLCASSLLGQSTDTQYFGPGTRLTVL.

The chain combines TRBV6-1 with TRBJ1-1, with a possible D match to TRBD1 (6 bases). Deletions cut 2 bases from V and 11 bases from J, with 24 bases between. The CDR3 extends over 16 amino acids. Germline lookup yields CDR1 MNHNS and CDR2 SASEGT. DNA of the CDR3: TGTGCCAGCAGTGAAATGGACTTACAGGGCATATATCTGGCTTTCTTT. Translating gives CASSEMDLQGIYLAFF.

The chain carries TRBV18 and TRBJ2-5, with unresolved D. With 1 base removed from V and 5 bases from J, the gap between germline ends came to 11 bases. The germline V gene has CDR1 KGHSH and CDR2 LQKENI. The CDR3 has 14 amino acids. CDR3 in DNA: TGTGCCAGCTCACCACAATCGCACCGGGAGACCCAGTACTTC. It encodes CASSPQSHRETQYF.

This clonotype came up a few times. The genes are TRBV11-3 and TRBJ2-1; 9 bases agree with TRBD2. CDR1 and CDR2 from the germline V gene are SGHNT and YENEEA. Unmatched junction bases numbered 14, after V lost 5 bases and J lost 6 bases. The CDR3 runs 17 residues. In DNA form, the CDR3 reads TGTGCCAGCAGCCCACGCCGGGTAGCGGGAGATAGCAATGAGCAGTTCTTC. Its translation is CASSPRRVAGDSNEQFF.

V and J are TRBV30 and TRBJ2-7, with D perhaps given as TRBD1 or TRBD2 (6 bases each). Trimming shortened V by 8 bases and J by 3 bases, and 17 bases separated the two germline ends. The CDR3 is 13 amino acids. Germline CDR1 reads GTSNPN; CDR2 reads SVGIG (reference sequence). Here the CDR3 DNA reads TGTGCCGGAGAGAGGGGGGCAGGCTACGAGCAGTACTTC. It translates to CAGERGAGYEQYF. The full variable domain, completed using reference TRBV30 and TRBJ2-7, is SQTIHQWPATLVQPVGSPLSLECTVEGTSNPNLYWYRQAAGRGLQLLFYSVGIGQISSEVPQNLSASRPQDRQFILSSKKLLLSDSGFYLCAGERGAGYEQYFGPGTRLTVT.

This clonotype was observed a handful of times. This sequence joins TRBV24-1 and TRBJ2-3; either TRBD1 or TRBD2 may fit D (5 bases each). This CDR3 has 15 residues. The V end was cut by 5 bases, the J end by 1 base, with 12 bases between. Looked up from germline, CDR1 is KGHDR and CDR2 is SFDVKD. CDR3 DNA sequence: TGTGCCACCAGTGGGACAAGGGGAGGCACAGATACGCAGTATTTT. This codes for CATSGTRGGTDTQYF.

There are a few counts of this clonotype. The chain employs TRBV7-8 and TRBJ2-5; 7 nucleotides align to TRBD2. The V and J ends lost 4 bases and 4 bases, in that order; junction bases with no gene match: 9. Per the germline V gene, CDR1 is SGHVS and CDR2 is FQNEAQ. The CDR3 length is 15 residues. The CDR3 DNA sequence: TGTGCCAGCAGCTCCAGTCTGGCGGGAGTAGAGACCCAGTACTTC. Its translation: CASSSSLAGVETQYF.

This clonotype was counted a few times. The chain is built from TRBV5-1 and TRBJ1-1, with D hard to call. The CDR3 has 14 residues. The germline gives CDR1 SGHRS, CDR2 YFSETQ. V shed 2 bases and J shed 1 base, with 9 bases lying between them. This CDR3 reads CASSFGDSNTEAFF. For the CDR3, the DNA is TGCGCCAGCAGCTTCGGGGATTCGAACACTGAAGCTTTCTTT.

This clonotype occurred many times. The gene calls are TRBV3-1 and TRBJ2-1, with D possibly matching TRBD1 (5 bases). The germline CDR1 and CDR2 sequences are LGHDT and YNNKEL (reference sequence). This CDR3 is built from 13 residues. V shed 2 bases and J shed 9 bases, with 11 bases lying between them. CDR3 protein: CASSQQGWAEQFF. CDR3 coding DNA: TGTGCCAGCAGCCAACAGGGCTGGGCTGAGCAGTTCTTC.

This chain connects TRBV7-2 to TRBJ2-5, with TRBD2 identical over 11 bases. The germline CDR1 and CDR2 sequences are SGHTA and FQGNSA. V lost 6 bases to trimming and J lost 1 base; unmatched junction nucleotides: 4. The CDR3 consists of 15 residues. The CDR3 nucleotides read TGTGCCAGCAGAACCGGGACTAGCGGCCAAGAGACCCAGTACTTC. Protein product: CASRTGTSGQETQYF.

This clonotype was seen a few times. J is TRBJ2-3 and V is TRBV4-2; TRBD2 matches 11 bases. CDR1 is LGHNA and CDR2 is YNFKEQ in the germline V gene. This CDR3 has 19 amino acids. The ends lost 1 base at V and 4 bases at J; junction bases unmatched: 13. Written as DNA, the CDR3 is TGTGCCAGCAGCCAAGGCCTAGCGGGAGGTGTGGGCCGGTCAGATACGCAGTATTTT. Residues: CASSQGLAGGVGRSDTQYF.

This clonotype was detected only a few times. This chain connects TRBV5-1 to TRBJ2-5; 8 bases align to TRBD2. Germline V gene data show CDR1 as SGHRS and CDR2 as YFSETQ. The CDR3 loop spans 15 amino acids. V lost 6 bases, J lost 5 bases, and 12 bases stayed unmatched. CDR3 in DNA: TGCGCCAGCACCACTGGACTAGCAGAGATCGAGACCCAGTACTTC. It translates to CASTTGLAEIETQYF.

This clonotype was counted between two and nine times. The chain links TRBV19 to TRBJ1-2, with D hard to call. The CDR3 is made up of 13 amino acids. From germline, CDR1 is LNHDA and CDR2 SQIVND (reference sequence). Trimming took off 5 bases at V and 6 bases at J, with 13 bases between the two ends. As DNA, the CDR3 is TGTGCCAGTAGTTGGGAGCGGGCCGATGGCTACACCTTC. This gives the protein CASSWERADGYTF. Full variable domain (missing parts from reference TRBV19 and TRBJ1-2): DGGITQSPKYLFRKEGQNVTLSCEQNLNHDAMYWYRQDPGQGLRLIYYSQIVNDFQKGDIAEGYSVSREKKESFPLTVTSAQKNPTAFYLCASSWERADGYTFGSGTRLTVV.

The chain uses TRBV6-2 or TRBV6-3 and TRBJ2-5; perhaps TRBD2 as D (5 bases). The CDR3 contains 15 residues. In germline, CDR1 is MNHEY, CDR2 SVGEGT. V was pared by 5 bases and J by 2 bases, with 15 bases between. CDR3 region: CASSPSDSPQETQYF. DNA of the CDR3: TGTGCCAGCAGTCCGTCGGACTCCCCACAAGAGACCCAGTACTTC.

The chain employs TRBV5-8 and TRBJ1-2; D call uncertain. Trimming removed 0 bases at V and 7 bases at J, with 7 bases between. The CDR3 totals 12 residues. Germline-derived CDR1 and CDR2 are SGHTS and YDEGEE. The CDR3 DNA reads TGTGCCAGCAGCTTGGCGGTGGGTGGCTACACCTTC. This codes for CASSLAVGGYTF. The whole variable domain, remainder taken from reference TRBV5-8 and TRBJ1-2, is EAGVTQSPTHLIKTRGQQATLRCSPISGHTSVYWYQQALGLGLQFLLWYDEGEERNRGNFPPRFSGRQFPNYSSELNVNALELEDSALYLCASSLAVGGYTFGSGTRLTVV.

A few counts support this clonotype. CDR3 in amino acids: CASSPLSGAYEQYF. Written as DNA, the CDR3 is TGCGCCAGCAGCCCCTTAAGCGGGGCCTACGAGCAGTACTTC. V usage is TRBV4-1 and J usage is TRBJ2-7, with TRBD2 matching 7 bases. CDR1 and CDR2 from the germline V gene are MGHRA and YSYEKL. CDR3 size: 14 residues. V shed 4 bases and J 2 bases; nucleotides not matched to a gene: 5.

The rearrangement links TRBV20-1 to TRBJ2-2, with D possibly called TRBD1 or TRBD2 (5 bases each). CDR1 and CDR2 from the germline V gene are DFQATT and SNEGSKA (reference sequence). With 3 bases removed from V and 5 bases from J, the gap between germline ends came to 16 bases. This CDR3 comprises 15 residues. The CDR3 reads CSASPPGRVTGELFF. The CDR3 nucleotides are TGCAGTGCTAGTCCCCCGGGGCGGGTTACCGGGGAGCTGTTTTTT.

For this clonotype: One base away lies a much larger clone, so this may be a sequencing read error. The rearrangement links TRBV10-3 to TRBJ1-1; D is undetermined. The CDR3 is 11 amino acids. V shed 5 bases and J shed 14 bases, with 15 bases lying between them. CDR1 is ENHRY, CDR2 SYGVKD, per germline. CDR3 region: CAISHGVERFF. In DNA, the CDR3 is TGTGCCATCAGTCACGGGGTTGAGCGCTTCTTT.

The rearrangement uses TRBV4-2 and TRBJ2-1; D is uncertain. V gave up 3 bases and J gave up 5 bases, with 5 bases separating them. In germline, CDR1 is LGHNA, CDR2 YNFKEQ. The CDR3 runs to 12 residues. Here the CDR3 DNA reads TGTGCCAGCAGCCAGAACAACAATGAGCAGTTCTTC. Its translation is CASSQNNNEQFF.

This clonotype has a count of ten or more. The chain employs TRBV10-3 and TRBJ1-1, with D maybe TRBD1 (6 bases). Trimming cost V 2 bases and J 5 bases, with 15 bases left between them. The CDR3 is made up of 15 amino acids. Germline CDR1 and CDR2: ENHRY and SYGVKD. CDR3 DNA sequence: TGTGCCATCAGTGAGATGGGGGGGGCTTTGACTGAAGCTTTCTTT. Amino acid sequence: CAISEMGGALTEAFF.

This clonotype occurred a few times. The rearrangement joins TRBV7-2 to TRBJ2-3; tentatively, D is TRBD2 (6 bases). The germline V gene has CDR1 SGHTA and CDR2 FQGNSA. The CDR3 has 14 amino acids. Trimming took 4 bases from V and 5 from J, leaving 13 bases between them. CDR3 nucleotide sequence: TGTGCCAGCAGCTCCTCGACTAGTGAAGATACGCAGTATTTT. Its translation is CASSSSTSEDTQYF.

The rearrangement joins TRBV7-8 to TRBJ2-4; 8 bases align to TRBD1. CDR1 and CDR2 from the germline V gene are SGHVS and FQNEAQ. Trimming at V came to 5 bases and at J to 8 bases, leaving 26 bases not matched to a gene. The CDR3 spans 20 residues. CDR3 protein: CASSPSRLDRDFLKVDIQYF. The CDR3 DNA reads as TGTGCCAGCAGCCCAAGTAGATTGGACAGGGACTTCCTGAAGGTGGACATTCAGTACTTC.

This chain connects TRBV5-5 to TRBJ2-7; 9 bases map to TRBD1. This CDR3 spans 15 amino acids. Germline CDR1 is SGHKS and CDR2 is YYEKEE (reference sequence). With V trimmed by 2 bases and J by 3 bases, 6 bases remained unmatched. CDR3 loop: CASSFRDRAVYEQYF. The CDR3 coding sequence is TGTGCCAGCAGCTTCCGGGACAGGGCGGTCTACGAGCAGTACTTC.